Given below is one T cell receptor (beta chain) in context. Antigen: not known. The data were produced by immunoSEQ multiplex PCR, yet TCRdb's version contains in-frame clones alone and is incomplete. Here the sample spans nearly 95,000 clones, approximately 82% being singletons. With 1 base removed from V and 1 base from J, the gap between germline ends came to 10 bases. The CDR3 is 15 residues long. The germline CDR1 and CDR2 sequences are SGHTA and FQGNSA. The sample is drawn from a study of Ad26.COV2.S vaccination and SARS-CoV-2 variants. General study findings and limits: It was vaccine recipients, not placebo recipients, who had the higher spike-specific TCR breadth. Researchers cautioned that TCR breadth and depth analyses may have underestimated total T cell responses. Placebo recipients and vaccine recipients were similar in non-spike TCR breadth.

Here the sequenced sample was peripheral blood, taken after recovery from COVID-19. The sequence derives from a human donor who had recovered from COVID-19. The V gene is TRBV7-2, the J gene TRBJ1-1; D might be TRBD1 (5 bases). The CDR3 sequence: CASSLVPRANTEAFF. The DNA for the CDR3 is TGTGCCAGCAGCTTAGTACCCAGGGCGAACACTGAAGCTTTCTTT.